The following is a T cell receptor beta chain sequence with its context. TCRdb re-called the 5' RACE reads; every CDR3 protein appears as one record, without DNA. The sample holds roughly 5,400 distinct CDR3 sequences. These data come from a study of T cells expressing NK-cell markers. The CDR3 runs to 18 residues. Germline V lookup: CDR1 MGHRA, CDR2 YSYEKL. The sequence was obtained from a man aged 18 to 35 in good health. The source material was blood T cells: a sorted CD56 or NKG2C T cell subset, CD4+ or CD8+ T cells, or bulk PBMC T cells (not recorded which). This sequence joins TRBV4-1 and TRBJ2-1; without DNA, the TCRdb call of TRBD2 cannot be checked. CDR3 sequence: CASSQGDSGRISYNEQFF.